The entry below describes one T cell receptor (beta chain). Its antigen specificity is not known. No base quality information exists; no much larger clone differs at one position. In the prospective study, participants were about 18 to 90 years old, resided in about 25 geographic areas of the United States, and were enrolled through a virtual design. In the prospective study, participants were assigned to cohorts based on the clinical history participants reported in a screening survey and a study questionnaire. For ImmuneRACE Cohort 3, a participant was defined as recovered based on two consecutive negative NP/OP PCR tests, clearance by a healthcare professional, or resolution of symptoms. In the prospective study, whole blood, serum and a nasopharyngeal or oropharyngeal swab were collected from each participant by mobile phlebotomists. Participants in the prospective study had the option to provide additional blood draws and questionnaires over a roughly 2-month period. Before DNA extraction, blood samples from the prospective study were shipped at room temperature or frozen.

Including the terminal cysteine and phenylalanine, the CDR3 comprises 16 residues. Here the CDR3 DNA is all that survives: 48 bases in frame from base 1. Trimming takes 6 bases from V and 1 base from J, and the germline ends sit 18 bases apart. From the germline V gene, CDR1 is SNHLY and CDR2 is FYNNEI. These data originate in a study of blood T cell repertoires in COVID-19 (dated by TCRdb to 2019 to 2021). The study in broad terms: Samples covering the acute and convalescent phases of COVID-19 were provided by collaborators in the United States, Italy and Spain. The material from the prospective study consisted of cDNA or gDNA derived from T cells, B-cell-depleted T cells, or PBMCs. Subjects who had been exposed to COVID-19, were actively infected with it, or had recovered from it provided the deeply sampled blood TCRbeta repertoires that made up the dataset. A freely available public database, intended as a resource for researchers studying the immune response to SARS-CoV-2, is where the repertoires were released. Samples came from the ongoing ImmuneRACE study (first 160 participants) plus 1,254 subjects from 6 global collaborators. The sample metadata nearly always contained a de-identified subject ID, COVID-19 status, age in years and sex. Where HLA class I and class II types were available, the types were taken from metadata supplied by the sample provider, not from assay-based typing.

The immunoSEQ Assay, a bias-controlled multiplex PCR, was used to amplify TCRbeta CDR3 regions from genomic DNA. As for the authors' bioinformatics: Within the assay, amplification of reference gene primers was used to estimate how many nucleated cells each sample contained. Sequence reads were collapsed and filtered to measure the absolute abundance of every unique TCRbeta CDR3 rearrangement. For each sample, productive Simpson clonality was calculated as the square root of Simpson's diversity index over productive rearrangements. The clones in this table, taken by TCRdb from immuneACCESS, are in-frame only. Not every clone is retained; where verified, under half of the shortfall comes from an unresolved V gene, and the cause of the rest is unknown. V and J calls and clone size are as listed in that table; D and trimming were resolved from the DNA. The sample has approximately 350,000 clones on record, roughly 90% of them singletons. The top ten hold roughly 3% of the sample.

On the study overall, not on this receptor specifically: The quantity of clinical and demographic metadata differed by source and by participant and was supplied without curation.

This receptor was taken from a woman in her 30s who had recovered from COVID-19. Rearrangement joined TRBV2 to TRBJ1-2; possibly the D gene is TRBD1, per 6 matching bases. Specimen: PBMCs or T cells enriched from blood (not recorded which). The DNA sequence reads TGTGCCAGCAGCCCCGATGCGGGAGGGGGTAACTATGGCTACACCTTC. This encodes CASSPDAGGGNYGYTF.